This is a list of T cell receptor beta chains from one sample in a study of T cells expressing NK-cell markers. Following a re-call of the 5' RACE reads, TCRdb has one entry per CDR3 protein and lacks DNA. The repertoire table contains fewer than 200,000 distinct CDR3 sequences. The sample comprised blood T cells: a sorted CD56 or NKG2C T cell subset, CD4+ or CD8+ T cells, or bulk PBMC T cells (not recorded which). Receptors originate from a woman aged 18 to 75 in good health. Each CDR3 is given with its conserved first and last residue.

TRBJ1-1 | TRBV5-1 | CASSGSNALLLNTEAFF
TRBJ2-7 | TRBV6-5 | CASSSGTRGYEQYF
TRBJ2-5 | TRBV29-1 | CSVVRGGGETQYF
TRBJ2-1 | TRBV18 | CASSPGADRNNEQFF
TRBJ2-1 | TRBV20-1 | CSASTSGRRNEQFF
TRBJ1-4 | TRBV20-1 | CSARDQSKGEKLFF
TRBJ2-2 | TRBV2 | CASSLGGTLNTGELFF
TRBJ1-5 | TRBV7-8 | CASSRAWGNQPQHF
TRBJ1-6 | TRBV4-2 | CASSQIKDSPLHF
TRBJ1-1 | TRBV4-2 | CASSQVTGGYGGTEAFF
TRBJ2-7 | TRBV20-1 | CSAGRPGSSYEQYF
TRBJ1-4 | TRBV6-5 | CASSYRGGRYEKLFF
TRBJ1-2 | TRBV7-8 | CASSLAGRFNYGYTF
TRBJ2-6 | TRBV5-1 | CASSQATGANVLTF
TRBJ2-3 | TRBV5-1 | CASSLGKGWTDTQYF